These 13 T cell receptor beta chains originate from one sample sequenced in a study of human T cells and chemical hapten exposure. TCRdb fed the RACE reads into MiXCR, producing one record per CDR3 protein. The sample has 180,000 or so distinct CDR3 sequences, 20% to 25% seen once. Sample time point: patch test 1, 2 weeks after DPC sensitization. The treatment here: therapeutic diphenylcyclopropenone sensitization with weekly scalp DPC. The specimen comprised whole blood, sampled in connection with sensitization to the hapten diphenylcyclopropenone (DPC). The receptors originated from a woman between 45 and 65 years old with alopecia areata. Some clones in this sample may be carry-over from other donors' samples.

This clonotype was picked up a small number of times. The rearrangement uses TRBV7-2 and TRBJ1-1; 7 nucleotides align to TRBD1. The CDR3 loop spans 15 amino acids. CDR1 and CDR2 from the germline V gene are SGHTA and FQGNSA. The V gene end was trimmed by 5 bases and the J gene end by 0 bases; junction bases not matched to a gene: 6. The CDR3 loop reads CASSPRGQLNTEAFF. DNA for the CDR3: TGTGCCAGCAGCCCTAGGGGACAGTTGAACACTGAAGCTTTCTTT.

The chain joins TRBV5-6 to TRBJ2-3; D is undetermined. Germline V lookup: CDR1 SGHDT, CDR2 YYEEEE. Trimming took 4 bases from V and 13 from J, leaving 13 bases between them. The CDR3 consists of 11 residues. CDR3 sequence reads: CASSSRVAEYF. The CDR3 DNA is TGTGCCAGCAGCAGCCGGGTGGCTGAGTATTTT.

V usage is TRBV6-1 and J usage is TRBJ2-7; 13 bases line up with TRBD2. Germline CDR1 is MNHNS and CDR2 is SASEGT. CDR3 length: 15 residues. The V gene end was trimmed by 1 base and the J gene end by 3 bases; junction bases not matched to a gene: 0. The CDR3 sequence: CASSEGLAGGYEQYF. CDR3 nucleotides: TGTGCCAGCAGTGAAGGACTAGCGGGAGGCTACGAGCAGTACTTC.

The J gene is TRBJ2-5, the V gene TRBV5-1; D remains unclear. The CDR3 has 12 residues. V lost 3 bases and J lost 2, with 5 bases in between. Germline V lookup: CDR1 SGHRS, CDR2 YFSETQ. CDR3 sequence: CASSSQQETQYF. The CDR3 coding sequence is TGCGCCAGCAGCTCCCAACAAGAGACCCAGTACTTC.

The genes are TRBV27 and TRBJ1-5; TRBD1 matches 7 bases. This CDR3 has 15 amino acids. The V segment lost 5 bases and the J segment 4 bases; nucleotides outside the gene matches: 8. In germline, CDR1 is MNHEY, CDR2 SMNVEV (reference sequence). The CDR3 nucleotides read TGTGCCAGCAGTAAATTAGGGGGCGCAAATCAGCCCCAGCATTTT. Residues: CASSKLGGANQPQHF.

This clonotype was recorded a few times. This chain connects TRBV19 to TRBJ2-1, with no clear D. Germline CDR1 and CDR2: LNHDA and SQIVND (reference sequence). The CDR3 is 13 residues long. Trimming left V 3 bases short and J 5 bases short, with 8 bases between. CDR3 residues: CASSILRNNEQFF. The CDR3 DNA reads TGTGCCAGTAGTATTCTCCGGAACAATGAGCAGTTCTTC.

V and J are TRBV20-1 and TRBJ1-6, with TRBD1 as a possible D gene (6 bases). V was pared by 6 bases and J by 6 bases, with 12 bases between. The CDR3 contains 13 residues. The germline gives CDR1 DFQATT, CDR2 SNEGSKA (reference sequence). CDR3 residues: CSATGSANSPLHF. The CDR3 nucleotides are TGCAGTGCCACAGGGTCGGCTAATTCACCCCTCCACTTT.

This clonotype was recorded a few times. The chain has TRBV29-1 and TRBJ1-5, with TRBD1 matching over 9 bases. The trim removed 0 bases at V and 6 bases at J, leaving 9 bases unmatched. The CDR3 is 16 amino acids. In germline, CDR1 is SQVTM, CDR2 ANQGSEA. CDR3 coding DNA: TGCAGCGTTGAAGAGGGCGGGGGACAGGGTGGTCAGCCCCAGCATTTT. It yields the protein CSVEEGGGQGGQPQHF.

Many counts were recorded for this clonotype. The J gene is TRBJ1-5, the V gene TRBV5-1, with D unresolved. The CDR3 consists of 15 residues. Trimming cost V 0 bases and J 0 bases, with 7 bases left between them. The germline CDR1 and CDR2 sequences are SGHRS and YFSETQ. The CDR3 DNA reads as TGCGCCAGCAGCTTGGACAGCTATAGCAATCAGCCCCAGCATTTT. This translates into CASSLDSYSNQPQHF.

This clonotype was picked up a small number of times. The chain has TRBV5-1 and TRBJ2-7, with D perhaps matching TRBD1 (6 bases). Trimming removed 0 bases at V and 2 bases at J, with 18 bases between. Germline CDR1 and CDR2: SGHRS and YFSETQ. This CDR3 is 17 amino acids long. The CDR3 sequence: CASSLVSMRDTTYEQYF. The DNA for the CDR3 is TGCGCCAGCAGCTTGGTCTCGATGAGGGACACAACCTACGAGCAGTACTTC.

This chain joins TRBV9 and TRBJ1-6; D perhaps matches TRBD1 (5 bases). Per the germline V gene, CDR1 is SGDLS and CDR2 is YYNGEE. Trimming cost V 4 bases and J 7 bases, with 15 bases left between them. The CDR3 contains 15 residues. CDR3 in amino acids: CASSPVGWGNSPLHF. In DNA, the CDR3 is TGTGCCAGCAGCCCCGTTGGTTGGGGGAATTCACCCCTCCACTTT. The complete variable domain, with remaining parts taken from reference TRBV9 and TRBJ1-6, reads DSGVTQTPKHLITATGQRVTLRCSPRSGDLSVYWYQQSLDQGLQFLIQYYNGEERAKGNILERFSAQQFPDLHSELNLSSLELGDSALYFCASSPVGWGNSPLHFGNGTRLTVT.

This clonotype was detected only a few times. The CDR3 is CSGQQVMNTEAFF. CDR3 sequence (DNA): TGCAGCGGCCAACAGGTCATGAACACTGAAGCTTTCTTT. The chain uses TRBV29-1 and TRBJ1-1; perhaps TRBD1 as D (5 bases). This CDR3 is built from 13 residues. The V gene's germline CDR1 is SQVTM and CDR2 ANQGSEA. Trimming shortened V by 7 bases and J by 0 bases, and 12 bases separated the two germline ends.

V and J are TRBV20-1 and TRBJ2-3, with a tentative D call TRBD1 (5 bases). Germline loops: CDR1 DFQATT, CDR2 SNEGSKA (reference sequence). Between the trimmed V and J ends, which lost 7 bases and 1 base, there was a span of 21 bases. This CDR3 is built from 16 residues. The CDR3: CSVLLGRVTGTDTQYF. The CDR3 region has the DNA TGCAGTGTTCTGCTTGGCAGGGTGACTGGCACAGATACGCAGTATTTT.